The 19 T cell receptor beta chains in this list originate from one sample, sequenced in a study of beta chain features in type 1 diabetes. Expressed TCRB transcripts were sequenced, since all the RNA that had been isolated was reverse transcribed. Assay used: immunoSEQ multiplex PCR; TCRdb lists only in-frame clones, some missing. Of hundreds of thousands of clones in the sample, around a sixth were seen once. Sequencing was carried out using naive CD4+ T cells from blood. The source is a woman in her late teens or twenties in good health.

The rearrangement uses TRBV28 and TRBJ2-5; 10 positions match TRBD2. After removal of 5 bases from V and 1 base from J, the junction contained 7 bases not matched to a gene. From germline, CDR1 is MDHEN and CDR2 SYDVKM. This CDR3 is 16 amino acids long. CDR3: CASSLDLAGAQETQYF. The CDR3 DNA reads TGTGCCAGCAGTCTGGACCTAGCGGGAGCCCAAGAGACCCAGTACTTC.

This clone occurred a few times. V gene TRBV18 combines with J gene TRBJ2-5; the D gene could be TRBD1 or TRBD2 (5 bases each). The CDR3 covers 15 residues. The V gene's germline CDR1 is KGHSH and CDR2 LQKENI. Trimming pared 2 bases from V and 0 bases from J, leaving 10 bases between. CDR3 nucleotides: TGTGCCAGCTCACCAAACCGGGGCCACCAAGAGACCCAGTACTTC. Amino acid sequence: CASSPNRGHQETQYF.

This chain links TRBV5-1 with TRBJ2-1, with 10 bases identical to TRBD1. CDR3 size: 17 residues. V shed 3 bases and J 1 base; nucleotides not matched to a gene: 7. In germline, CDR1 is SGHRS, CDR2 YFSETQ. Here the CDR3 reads CASSSGQGIISYNEQFF. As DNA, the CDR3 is TGCGCCAGCAGCTCGGGACAGGGGATCATATCCTACAATGAGCAGTTCTTC.

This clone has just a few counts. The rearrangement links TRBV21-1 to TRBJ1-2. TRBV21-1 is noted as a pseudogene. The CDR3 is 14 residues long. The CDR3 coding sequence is TGTGCCAGCAGCAAAAAGGGCAGAGCCTATGGCTACACCTTC. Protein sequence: CASSKKGRAYGYTF.

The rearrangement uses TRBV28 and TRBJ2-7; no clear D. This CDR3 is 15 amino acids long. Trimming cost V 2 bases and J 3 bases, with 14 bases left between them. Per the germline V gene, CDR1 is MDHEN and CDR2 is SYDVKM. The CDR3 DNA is TGTGCCAGCAGTTTACCCGTAGTAGCCGGCTACGAGCAGTACTTC. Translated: CASSLPVVAGYEQYF.

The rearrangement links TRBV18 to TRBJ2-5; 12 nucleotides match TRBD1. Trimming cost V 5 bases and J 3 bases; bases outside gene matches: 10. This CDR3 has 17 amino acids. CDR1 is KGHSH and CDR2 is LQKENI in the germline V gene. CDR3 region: CASSFQTGTGGEETQYF. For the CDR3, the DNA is TGTGCCAGCTCATTTCAAACCGGGACAGGGGGCGAAGAGACCCAGTACTTC.

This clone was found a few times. CDR3 amino acids: CASSSTGFNEQFF. Here the CDR3 DNA reads TGTGCCAGCTCTTCGACAGGGTTCAATGAGCAGTTCTTC. This chain connects TRBV18 to TRBJ2-1; 7 nucleotides agree with TRBD1. The germline gives CDR1 KGHSH, CDR2 LQKENI. The J segment lost 6 bases and the V segment lost 6 bases, leaving 5 bases of the junction unmatched. CDR3 length: 13 residues.

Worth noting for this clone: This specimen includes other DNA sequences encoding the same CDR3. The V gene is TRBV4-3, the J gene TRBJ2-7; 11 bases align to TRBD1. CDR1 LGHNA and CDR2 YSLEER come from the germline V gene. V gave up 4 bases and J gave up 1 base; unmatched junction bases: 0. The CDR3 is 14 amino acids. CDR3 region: CASSRDRGSYEQYF. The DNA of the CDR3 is TGCGCCAGCAGCCGGGACAGGGGGTCCTACGAGCAGTACTTC.

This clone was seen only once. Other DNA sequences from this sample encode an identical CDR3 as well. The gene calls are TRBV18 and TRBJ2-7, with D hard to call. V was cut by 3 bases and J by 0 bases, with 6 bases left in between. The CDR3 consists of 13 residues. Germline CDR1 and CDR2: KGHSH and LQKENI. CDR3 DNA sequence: TGTGCCAGCTCACCGGGCAGCTCCTACGAGCAGTACTTC. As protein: CASSPGSSYEQYF.

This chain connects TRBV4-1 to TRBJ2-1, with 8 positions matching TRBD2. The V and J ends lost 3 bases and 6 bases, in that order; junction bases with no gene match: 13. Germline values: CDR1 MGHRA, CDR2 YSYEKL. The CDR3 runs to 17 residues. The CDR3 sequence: CASSHGRASGLGNEQFF. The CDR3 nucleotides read TGCGCCAGCAGCCATGGGCGGGCTAGCGGGCTTGGCAATGAGCAGTTCTTC.

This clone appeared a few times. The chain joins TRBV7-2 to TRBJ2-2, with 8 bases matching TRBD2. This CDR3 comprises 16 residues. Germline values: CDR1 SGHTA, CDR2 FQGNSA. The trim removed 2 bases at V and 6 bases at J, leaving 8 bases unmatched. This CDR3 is CASSLWVAGGAGELFF. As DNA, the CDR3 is TGTGCCAGCAGCTTATGGGTGGCGGGAGGAGCCGGGGAGCTGTTTTTT.

CDR3: CASSPGAGGRNTGELFF. The CDR3 nucleotides are TGTGCCAGCAGCCCGGGCGCGGGGGGGAGAAACACCGGGGAGCTGTTTTTT. The chain employs TRBV9 and TRBJ2-2; TRBD2 aligns across 9 bases. The trim removed 4 bases at V and 2 bases at J, leaving 9 bases unmatched. The CDR3 has 17 amino acids. The V gene's germline CDR1 is SGDLS and CDR2 YYNGEE.

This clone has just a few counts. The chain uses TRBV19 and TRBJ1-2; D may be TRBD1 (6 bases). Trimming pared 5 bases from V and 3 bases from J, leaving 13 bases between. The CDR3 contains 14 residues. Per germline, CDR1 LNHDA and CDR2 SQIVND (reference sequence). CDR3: CASSWGPGYYGYTF. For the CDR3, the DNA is TGTGCCAGTAGTTGGGGGCCGGGTTACTATGGCTACACCTTC.

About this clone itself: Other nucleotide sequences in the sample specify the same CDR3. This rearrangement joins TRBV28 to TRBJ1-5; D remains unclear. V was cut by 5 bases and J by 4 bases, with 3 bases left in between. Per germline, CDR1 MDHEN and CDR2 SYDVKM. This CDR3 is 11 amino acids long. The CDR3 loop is CASSINQPQHF. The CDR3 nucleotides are TGTGCCAGCAGTATAAATCAGCCCCAGCATTTT.

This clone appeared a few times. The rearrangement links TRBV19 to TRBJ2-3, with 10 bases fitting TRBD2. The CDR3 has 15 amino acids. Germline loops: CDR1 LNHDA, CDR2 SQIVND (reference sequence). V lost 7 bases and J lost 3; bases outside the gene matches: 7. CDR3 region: CASKPSGRGTDTQYF. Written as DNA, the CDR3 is TGTGCCAGTAAACCAAGCGGGAGGGGAACAGATACGCAGTATTTT.

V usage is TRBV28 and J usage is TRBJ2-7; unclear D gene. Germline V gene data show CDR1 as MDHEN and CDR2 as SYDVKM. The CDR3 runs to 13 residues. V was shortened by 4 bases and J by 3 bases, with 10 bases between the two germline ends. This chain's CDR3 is CASSSVPNYEQYF. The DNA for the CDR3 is TGTGCCAGCAGTTCCGTACCGAACTACGAGCAGTACTTC.

CDR3 coding DNA: TGTGCCAGCAGCTTACCCCGGGAGACCCAGTACTTC. Translating it yields CASSLPRETQYF. The gene calls are TRBV7-9 and TRBJ2-5; no definite D call. Trimming cost V 2 bases and J 5 bases, with 6 bases left between them. CDR3 length: 12 residues. Germline-derived CDR1 and CDR2 are SEHNR and FQNEAQ (reference sequence). The full variable domain, with the rest looked up from reference TRBV7-9 and TRBJ2-5, is DTGVSQNPRHKITKRGQNVTFRCDPISEHNRLYWYRQTLGQGPEFLTYFQNEAQLEKSRLLSDRFSAERPKGSFSTLEIQRTEQGDSAMYLCASSLPRETQYFGPGTRLLVL.

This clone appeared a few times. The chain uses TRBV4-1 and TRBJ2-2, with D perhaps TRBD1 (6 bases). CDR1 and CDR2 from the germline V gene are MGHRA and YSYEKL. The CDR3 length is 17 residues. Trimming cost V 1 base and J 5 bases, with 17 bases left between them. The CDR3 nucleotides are TGCGCCAGCAGCCAAGTGGACAGAGGACCCCCTACCGGGGAGCTGTTTTTT. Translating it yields CASSQVDRGPPTGELFF.

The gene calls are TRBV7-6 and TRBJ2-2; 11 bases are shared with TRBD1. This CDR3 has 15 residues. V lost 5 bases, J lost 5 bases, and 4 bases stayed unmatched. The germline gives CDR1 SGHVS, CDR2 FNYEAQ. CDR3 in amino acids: CASSGRDRGTGELFF. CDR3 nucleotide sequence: TGTGCCAGCAGCGGCCGGGACAGGGGGACCGGGGAGCTGTTTTTT.